Presented here are 27 T cell receptor beta chains from one specimen sequenced in a study of vaccination effects on CD4 cells after COVID-19. No antigen has been identified for these receptors. Generated by immunoSEQ multiplex PCR, the TCRdb table keeps only in-frame clones and is missing some. Seen here are about 69,000 clones, roughly 80% observed once, and the top ten hold around 0.94%. Antigen-specific CD4+ T cells were expanded with viral peptide pools in the ViraFEST assay before sequencing. Culturing for approximately 10 days preceded CD4+ T cell isolation. Participants received two doses of either the BNT162b2 or mRNA-1273 vaccine. Source: CD4+ T cells from PBMCs cultured with HCoV-OC43 spike peptides, taken after COVID-19 vaccination. Documented subset: HCoV-OC43 spike overlapping peptide pool stimulation. The source of these receptors is a human donor who received a COVID-19 vaccine.

The chain is built from TRBV7-8 and TRBJ2-7; D gene uncertain. This CDR3 has 14 amino acids. Germline values: CDR1 SGHVS, CDR2 FQNEAQ. V lost 3 bases, J lost 3 bases, and 12 bases lay in between. This chain's CDR3 is CASSFSPVGYEQYV. The CDR3 bases are TGTGCCAGCAGCTTTTCACCGGTGGGCTACGAGCAGTACGTC.

The rearrangement uses TRBV15 and TRBJ2-1, with D tentatively TRBD1 (6 bases). CDR3 length: 15 amino acids. V lost 1 base to trimming and J lost 8 bases, with 15 bases between them. From germline, CDR1 is LNHNV and CDR2 YYDKDF (reference sequence). The CDR3 DNA reads as TGTGCCACCAGCAGAGGAAACAGGGTAGGGGATGAGCAGTTCTTC. This translates into CATSRGNRVGDEQFF.

The genes are TRBV6-2 or TRBV6-3 and TRBJ2-1; 9 bases are a match to TRBD2. CDR1 is MNHEY and CDR2 is SVGEGT in the germline V gene. V shed 4 bases, J shed 3 bases, and the junction held 19 bases outside the gene matches. The CDR3 has 20 amino acids. The CDR3 DNA reads as TGTGCCAGCAGTTTTGTACAACTAGCAGCTTCTAGCGGGGACTACAATGAGCAGTTCTTC. The encoded protein is CASSFVQLAASSGDYNEQFF.

The chain uses TRBV7-7 and TRBJ1-1, with D hard to call. CDR3 length: 13 amino acids. From germline, CDR1 is SSHAT and CDR2 FNYEAQ (reference sequence). V was clipped by 5 bases and J by 5 bases, with 12 bases between them. CDR3 in amino acids: CASSKDVGTEAFF. The CDR3 region has the DNA TGTGCCAGCAGCAAGGACGTCGGGACTGAAGCTTTCTTT.

This chain connects TRBV9 to TRBJ2-2; D perhaps matches TRBD2 (5 bases). CDR1 and CDR2 (germline): SGDLS, YYNGEE. Trimming stripped 1 base from V and 5 bases from J, with 24 bases between. The CDR3 is made up of 19 amino acids. The CDR3 DNA is TGTGCCAGCAGCGTAAGTGACCTCCGCGGAACGAGAGGGACCGGGGAGCTGTTTTTT. It codes for CASSVSDLRGTRGTGELFF.

This clone came up a few times. This chain connects TRBV7-3 to TRBJ2-3; D is possibly TRBD1 or TRBD2 (5 bases each). The germline gives CDR1 SGHTA, CDR2 FQGTGA. V dropped 5 bases and J dropped 6 bases, with 12 bases sitting between them. This CDR3 comprises 13 residues. The chain's CDR3 is CASSPRGGDTQYF. The DNA for the CDR3 is TGTGCCAGCAGCCCCCGGGGCGGTGATACGCAGTATTTT.

The gene calls are TRBV6-1 and TRBJ1-3; TRBD1 matches 7 bases. The CDR3 consists of 16 residues. The germline gives CDR1 MNHNS, CDR2 SASEGT. J was trimmed by 2 bases and V by 4 bases; bases with no gene match: 8. The CDR3 DNA is TGTGCCAGCAGTGTCCTAACAGGGGTAGCTGGAAACACCATATATTTT. Protein product: CASSVLTGVAGNTIYF.

The J gene is TRBJ1-4, the V gene TRBV11-2, with D possibly matching TRBD1 (6 bases). The CDR3 has 13 residues. CDR1 is SGHAT, CDR2 FQNNGV, per germline. The germline V and J ends were trimmed by 6 bases and 11 bases, with 16 bases remaining between them. CDR3 bases: TGTGCCAGCAGGCTCAACAGGGTCAGGAAACTGTTTTTT. Residues: CASRLNRVRKLFF. Combining the CDR3 with reference TRBV11-2 and TRBJ1-4 gives the whole variable domain EAGVAQSPRYKIIEKRQSVAFWCNPISGHATLYWYQQILGQGPKLLIQFQNNGVVDDSQLPKDRFSAERLKGVDSTLKIQPAKLEDSAVYLCASRLNRVRKLFFGSGTQLSVL.

CDR3 sequence reads: CASSYPDRGTDTQYF. Here the CDR3 DNA reads TGTGCCAGCAGTTACCCGGACAGGGGTACAGATACGCAGTATTTT. The chain carries TRBV6-5 and TRBJ2-3, with 9 nucleotides matching TRBD1. Germline V CDR1 and CDR2: MNHEY, SVGAGI. This CDR3 comprises 15 residues. The junction had 3 bases not matched to a gene; V was cut back by 2 bases and J by 3 bases.

This sequence joins TRBV6-1 and TRBJ1-5; the D is unclear. V lost 2 bases to trimming and J lost 5 bases, with 4 bases between them. Germline CDR1 MNHNS, CDR2 SASEGT. This CDR3 region has 12 residues. The CDR3 loop is CASSEMDQPQHF. The CDR3 nucleotides are TGTGCCAGCAGTGAAATGGATCAGCCCCAGCATTTT.

This clone was seen a single time. This rearrangement joins TRBV6-2 or TRBV6-3 to TRBJ1-5; 11 positions match TRBD1. Germline V lookup: CDR1 MNHEY, CDR2 SVGEGT. The CDR3 extends over 16 amino acids. The V and J ends lost 1 base and 7 bases, in that order; junction bases with no gene match: 6. The CDR3 DNA reads TGTGCCAGCAGTTACTTCGCCGGGACAGGGGGACAGCCCCAGCATTTT. Its protein product is CASSYFAGTGGQPQHF.

V gene TRBV29-1 combines with J gene TRBJ1-1; perhaps TRBD1 as D (5 bases). Per germline, CDR1 SQVTM and CDR2 ANQGSEA. The V end was cut by 2 bases, the J end by 3 bases, with 10 bases between. The length of the CDR3 is 13 residues. Written as DNA, the CDR3 is TGCAGCGTTGAATATGGGGGTGACACTGAAGCTTTCTTT. It codes for CSVEYGGDTEAFF.

The chain joins TRBV27 to TRBJ1-4; no clear D gene. This CDR3 contains 13 residues. The V end was cut by 3 bases, the J end by 8 bases, with 10 bases between. The germline V gene encodes CDR1 MNHEY and CDR2 SMNVEV (reference sequence). As DNA, the CDR3 is TGTGCCAGCAGTTTTAGGAGGTCCGAAAAACTGTTTTTT. This gives the protein CASSFRRSEKLFF.

The genes are TRBV6-4 and TRBJ2-1; D possibly matches TRBD1 or TRBD2 (5 bases each). The V end was cut by 6 bases, the J end by 6 bases, with 21 bases between. The CDR3 sequence is 16 residues long. Germline V lookup: CDR1 MRHNA, CDR2 SNTAGT. The CDR3 reads CASSHEQDSRGNEQFF. The DNA of the CDR3 is TGTGCCAGCAGCCACGAACAGGACTCAAGGGGCAATGAGCAGTTCTTC.

The chain combines TRBV9 with TRBJ2-7; D is unresolved. The CDR3 totals 14 residues. Germline V gene lookup returns CDR1 SGDLS and CDR2 YYNGEE. Between the trimmed V and J ends, which lost 0 bases and 6 bases, there was a span of 13 bases. The CDR3: CASSVGAAMGEQYV. The CDR3 DNA reads as TGTGCCAGCAGCGTAGGGGCAGCCATGGGCGAGCAGTACGTC.

The genes are TRBV9 and TRBJ2-5, with no clear D. The CDR3 runs to 13 residues. V was pared by 0 bases and J by 2 bases, with 5 bases between. Looked up from germline, CDR1 is SGDLS and CDR2 is YYNGEE. CDR3 in amino acids: CASSVVPQETQYF. DNA for the CDR3: TGTGCCAGCAGCGTAGTTCCTCAAGAGACCCAGTACTTC.

The genes are TRBV6-5 and TRBJ1-4; TRBD1 might be the D (5 bases). Per germline, CDR1 MNHEY and CDR2 SVGAGI. The CDR3 is 15 residues long. Trimming stripped 2 bases from V and 2 bases from J, with 9 bases between. CDR3 loop: CASSYGGDTNEKLFF. The CDR3 DNA is TGTGCCAGCAGTTACGGAGGGGATACTAATGAAAAACTGTTTTTT.

This chain joins TRBV10-3 and TRBJ2-7; D unresolved. This CDR3 is built from 13 residues. Trimming pared 0 bases from V and 6 bases from J, leaving 9 bases between. Germline values: CDR1 ENHRY, CDR2 SYGVKD. The CDR3 coding sequence is TGTGCCATCAGTGAGTCGGTCTTGACCGAGCAGTACGTC. Protein: CAISESVLTEQYV.

This clone was picked up a small number of times. V is TRBV5-4 and J is TRBJ2-7; D uncertain. Germline V lookup: CDR1 SGHNT, CDR2 YYREEE (reference sequence). CDR3 size: 14 residues. V shed 1 base and J shed 4 bases, with 12 bases lying between them. In nucleotides, the CDR3 is TGTGCCAGCAGCTTGAATGACAAAAATTACGAGCAGTACGTC. Amino acids: CASSLNDKNYEQYV.

This chain links TRBV15 with TRBJ2-3; D remains unclear. This CDR3 region has 18 residues. CDR1 is LNHNV and CDR2 is YYDKDF in the germline V gene (reference sequence). Trimming removed 5 bases at V and 2 bases at J, with 23 bases between. Here the CDR3 reads CATSLTRVSGVITDTQYF. CDR3 sequence (DNA): TGTGCCACCAGCCTAACGAGAGTATCTGGCGTAATCACAGATACGCAGTATTTT.

The rearrangement uses TRBV20-1 and TRBJ1-2; D uncertain. There are 9 residues in the CDR3. V lost 5 bases and J lost 10, with 8 bases in between. Germline values: CDR1 DFQATT, CDR2 SNEGSKA (reference sequence). CDR3 sequence (DNA): TGCAGTGCTTCTGTAGACTACACCTTC. As protein: CSASVDYTF.

This chain connects TRBV24-1 to TRBJ1-5; 8 nucleotides line up with TRBD1. This CDR3 comprises 19 residues. Germline values: CDR1 KGHDR, CDR2 SFDVKD. V trimming: 9 bases; J trimming: 0 bases; junction bases outside the gene matches: 18. For the CDR3, the DNA is TGTGCCACCTCCTCTGGAATAGGACAGGGCGATCGTAGCAATCAGCCCCAGCATTTT. Protein product: CATSSGIGQGDRSNQPQHF.

The V gene is TRBV6-2 or TRBV6-3, the J gene TRBJ2-3; TRBD1 is a possible D gene (6 bases). The V and J ends lost 2 bases and 6 bases respectively, with 15 bases between them. CDR1 MNHEY and CDR2 SVGEGT come from the germline V gene. The CDR3 covers 15 residues. The CDR3 bases are TGTGCCAGCAGTTACCAGGGGCCTTTGGGGGATACGCAGTATTTT. Protein sequence: CASSYQGPLGDTQYF.

A single count supports this clone. V usage is TRBV2 and J usage is TRBJ2-2; 15 nucleotides match TRBD2. With 8 bases clipped from V and 5 bases from J, the junction kept 3 bases outside the gene matches. The germline gives CDR1 SNHLY, CDR2 FYNNEI. The CDR3 covers 15 residues. In DNA, the CDR3 is TGTGCCAGCCGGGGGACTAGCGGGGGGACCGGGGAGCTGTTTTTT. Protein sequence: CASRGTSGGTGELFF.

The chain is built from TRBV27 and TRBJ1-3; 9 bases line up with TRBD1. There are 17 residues in the CDR3. Looked up from germline, CDR1 is MNHEY and CDR2 is SMNVEV (reference sequence). V was pared by 4 bases and J by 3 bases, with 10 bases of the junction left unmatched. The CDR3: CASSSARDRVVGNTIYF. Written as DNA, the CDR3 is TGTGCCAGCAGTTCCGCCCGGGACAGGGTGGTTGGAAACACCATATATTTT.

The chain couples TRBV12-5 to TRBJ1-5; a possible D gene is TRBD1 (6 bases). The CDR3 extends over 17 amino acids. V gave up 5 bases and J gave up 5 bases, with 22 bases separating them. The germline CDR1 and CDR2 sequences are LGHNT and FRNRAP. CDR3 protein: CASGPSPSREGDQPQHF. CDR3 nucleotide sequence: TGTGCTAGTGGTCCCTCCCCAAGCAGGGAGGGGGATCAGCCCCAGCATTTT.

This chain joins TRBV12-3 or TRBV12-4 and TRBJ1-1; D may be TRBD1 (6 bases). This CDR3 comprises 13 residues. The V gene lost 8 bases and the J gene lost 11 bases, with 21 bases spanning the gap. The DNA of the CDR3 is TGTGCCAGCGTCCTGGGATGGGGGCGCGGGGCTTTCTTT. Protein: CASVLGWGRGAFF.